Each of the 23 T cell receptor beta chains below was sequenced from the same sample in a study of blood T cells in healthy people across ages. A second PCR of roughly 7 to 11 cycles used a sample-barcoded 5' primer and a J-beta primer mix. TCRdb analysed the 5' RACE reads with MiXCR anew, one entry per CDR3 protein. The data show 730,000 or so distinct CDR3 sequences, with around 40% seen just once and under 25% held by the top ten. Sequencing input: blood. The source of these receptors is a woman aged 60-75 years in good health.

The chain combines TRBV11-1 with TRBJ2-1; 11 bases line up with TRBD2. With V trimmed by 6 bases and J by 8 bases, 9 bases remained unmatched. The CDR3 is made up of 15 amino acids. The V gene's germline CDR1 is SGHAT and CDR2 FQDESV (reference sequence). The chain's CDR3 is CASSTTTSGSDEQFF. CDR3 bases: TGTGCCAGCAGTACGACAACTAGCGGGAGCGATGAGCAGTTCTTC.

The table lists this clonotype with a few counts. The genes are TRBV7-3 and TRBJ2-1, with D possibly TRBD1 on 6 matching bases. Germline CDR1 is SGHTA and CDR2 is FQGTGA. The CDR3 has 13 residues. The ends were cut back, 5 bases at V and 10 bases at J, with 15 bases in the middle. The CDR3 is CASSRSQGREQFF. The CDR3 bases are TGTGCCAGCAGCCGTTCACAGGGCCGGGAGCAGTTCTTC.

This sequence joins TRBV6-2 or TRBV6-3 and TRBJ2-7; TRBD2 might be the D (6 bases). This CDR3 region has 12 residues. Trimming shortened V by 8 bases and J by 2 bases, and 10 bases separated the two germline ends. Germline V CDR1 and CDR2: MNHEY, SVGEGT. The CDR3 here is CASRDWTYEQYF. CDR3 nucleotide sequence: TGTGCCAGCCGGGACTGGACCTACGAGCAGTACTTC.

CDR3 DNA sequence: TGTGCCAGCAGCTTAATAAGCAACGAGCAGTACTTC. It encodes CASSLISNEQYF. The V call is TRBV7-9, the J call TRBJ2-5, with no clear D. Judging by the DNA end, TRBJ2-7 fits better; the J call may be wrong. The CDR3 contains 12 residues. Germline-derived CDR1 and CDR2 are SEHNR and FQNEAQ (reference sequence).

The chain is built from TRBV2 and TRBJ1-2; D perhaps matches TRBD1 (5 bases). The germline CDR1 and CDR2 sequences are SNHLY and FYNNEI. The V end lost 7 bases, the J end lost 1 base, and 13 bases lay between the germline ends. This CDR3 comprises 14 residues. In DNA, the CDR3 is TGTGCCAGCACGGGAGGGGCGGGTAACTATGGCTACACCTTC. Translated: CASTGGAGNYGYTF.

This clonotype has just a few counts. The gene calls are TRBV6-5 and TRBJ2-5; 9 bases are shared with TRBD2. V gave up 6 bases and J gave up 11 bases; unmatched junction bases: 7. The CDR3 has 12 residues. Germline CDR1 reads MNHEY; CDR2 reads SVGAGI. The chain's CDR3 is CASRGLAGEQYF. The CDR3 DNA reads TGTGCCAGCAGGGGACTAGCCGGTGAGCAGTACTTC.

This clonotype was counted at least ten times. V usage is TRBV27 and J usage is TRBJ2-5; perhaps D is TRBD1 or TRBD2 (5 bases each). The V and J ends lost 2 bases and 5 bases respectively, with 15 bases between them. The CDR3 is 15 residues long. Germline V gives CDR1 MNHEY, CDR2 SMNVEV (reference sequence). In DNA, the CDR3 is TGTGCCAGCAGTTTAGGGACCGGAGGACGGGAGACCCAGTACTTC. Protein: CASSLGTGGRETQYF.

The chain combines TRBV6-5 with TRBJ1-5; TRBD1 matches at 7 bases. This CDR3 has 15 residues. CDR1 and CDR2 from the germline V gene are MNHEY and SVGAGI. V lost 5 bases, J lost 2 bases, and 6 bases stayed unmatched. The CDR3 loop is CASSAQGTGNQPQHF. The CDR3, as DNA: TGTGCCAGCAGTGCACAGGGGACAGGCAATCAGCCCCAGCATTTT.

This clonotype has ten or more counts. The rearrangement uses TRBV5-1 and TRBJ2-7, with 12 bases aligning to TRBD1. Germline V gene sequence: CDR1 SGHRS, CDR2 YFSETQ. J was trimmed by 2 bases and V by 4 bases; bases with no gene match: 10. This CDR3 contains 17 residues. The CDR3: CASSHPGQGAHPYEQYF. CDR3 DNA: TGCGCCAGCAGCCACCCGGGACAGGGGGCGCATCCCTACGAGCAGTACTTC. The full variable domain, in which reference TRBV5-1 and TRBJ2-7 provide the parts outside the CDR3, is KAGVTQTPRYLIKTRGQQVTLSCSPISGHRSVSWYQQTPGQGLQFLFEYFSETQRNKGNFPGRFSGRQFSNSRSEMNVSTLELGDSALYLCASSHPGQGAHPYEQYFGPGTRLTVT.

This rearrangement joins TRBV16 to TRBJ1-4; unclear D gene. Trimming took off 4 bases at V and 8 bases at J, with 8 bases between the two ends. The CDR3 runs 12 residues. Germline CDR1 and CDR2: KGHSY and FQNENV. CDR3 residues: CASSLRVEKLFF. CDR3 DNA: TGTGCCAGCAGCCTACGGGTCGAAAAACTGTTTTTT. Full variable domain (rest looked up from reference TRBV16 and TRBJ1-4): GEEVAQTPKHLVRGEGQKAKLYCAPIKGHSYVFWYQQVLKNEFKFLISFQNENVFDETGMPKERFSAKCLPNSPCSLEIQATKLEDSAVYFCASSLRVEKLFFGSGTQLSVL.

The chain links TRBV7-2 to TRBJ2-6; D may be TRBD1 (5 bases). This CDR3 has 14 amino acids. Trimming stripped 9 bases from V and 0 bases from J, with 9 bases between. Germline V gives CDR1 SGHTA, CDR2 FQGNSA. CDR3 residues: CARRGLSGANVLTF. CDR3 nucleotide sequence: TGTGCCAGAAGGGGTCTCTCTGGGGCCAACGTCCTGACTTTC.

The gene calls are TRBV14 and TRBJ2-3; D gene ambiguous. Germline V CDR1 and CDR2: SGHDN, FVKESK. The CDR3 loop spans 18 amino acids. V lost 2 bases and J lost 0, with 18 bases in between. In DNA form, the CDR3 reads TGTGCCAGCAGCCAAACCTTACACGCGAAGGCTAGCACAGATACGCAGTATTTT. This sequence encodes CASSQTLHAKASTDTQYF.

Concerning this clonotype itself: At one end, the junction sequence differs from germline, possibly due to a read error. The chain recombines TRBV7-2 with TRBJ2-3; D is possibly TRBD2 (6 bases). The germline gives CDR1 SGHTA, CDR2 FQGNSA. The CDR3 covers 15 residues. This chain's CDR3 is CASSWGGVSTDMQYF. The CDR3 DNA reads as TGTGCCAGCAGCTGGGGCGGGGTTAGCACAGATATGCAGTATTTT.

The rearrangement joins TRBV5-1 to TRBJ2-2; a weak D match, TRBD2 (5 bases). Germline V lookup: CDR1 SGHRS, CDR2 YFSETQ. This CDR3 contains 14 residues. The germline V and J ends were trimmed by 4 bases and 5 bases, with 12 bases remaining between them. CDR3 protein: CASSVRTGTGELFF. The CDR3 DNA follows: TGCGCCAGCAGCGTACGGACGGGAACCGGGGAGCTGTTTTTT.

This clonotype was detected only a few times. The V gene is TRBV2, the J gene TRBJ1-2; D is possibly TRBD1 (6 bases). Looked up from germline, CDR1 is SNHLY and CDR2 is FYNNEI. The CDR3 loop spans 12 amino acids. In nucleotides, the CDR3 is TGTTCGCAGGGGTCCGCTAACTATGGCTACACCTTC. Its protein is CSQGSANYGYTF.

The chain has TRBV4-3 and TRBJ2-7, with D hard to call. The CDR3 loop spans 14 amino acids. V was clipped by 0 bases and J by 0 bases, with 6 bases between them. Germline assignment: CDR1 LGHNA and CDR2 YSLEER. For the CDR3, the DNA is TGCGCCAGCAGCCAAGACTGGTACTCCTACGAGCAGTACTTC. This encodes CASSQDWYSYEQYF.

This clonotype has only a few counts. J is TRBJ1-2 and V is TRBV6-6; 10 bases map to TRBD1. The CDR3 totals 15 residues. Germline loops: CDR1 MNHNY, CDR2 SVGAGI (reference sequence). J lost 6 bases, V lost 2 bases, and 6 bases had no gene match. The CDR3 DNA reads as TGTGCCAGCAGTTACGCGGGGACAGGGGAGGATGGCTACACCTTC. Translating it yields CASSYAGTGEDGYTF.

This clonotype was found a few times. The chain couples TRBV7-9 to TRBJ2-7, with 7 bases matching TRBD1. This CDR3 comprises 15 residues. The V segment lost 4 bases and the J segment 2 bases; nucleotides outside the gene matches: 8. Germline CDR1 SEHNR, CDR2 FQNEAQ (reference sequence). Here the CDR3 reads CASSYEGTDAYEQYF. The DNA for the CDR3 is TGTGCCAGCAGCTATGAGGGGACAGATGCCTACGAGCAGTACTTC.

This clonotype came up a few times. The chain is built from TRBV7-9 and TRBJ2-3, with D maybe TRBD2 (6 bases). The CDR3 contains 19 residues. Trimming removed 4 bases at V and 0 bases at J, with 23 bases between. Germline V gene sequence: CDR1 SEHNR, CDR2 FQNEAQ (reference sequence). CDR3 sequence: CASSSPGVTSSLSTDTQYF. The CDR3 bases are TGTGCCAGCAGCTCGCCGGGGGTAACTAGCAGTCTTAGCACAGATACGCAGTATTTT.

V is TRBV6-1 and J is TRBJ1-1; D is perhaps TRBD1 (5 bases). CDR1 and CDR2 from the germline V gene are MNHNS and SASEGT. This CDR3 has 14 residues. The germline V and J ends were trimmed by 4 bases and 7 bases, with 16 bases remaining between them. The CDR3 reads CASSVVQGKVEAFF. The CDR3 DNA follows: TGTGCCAGCAGTGTGGTGCAGGGTAAGGTTGAAGCTTTCTTT.

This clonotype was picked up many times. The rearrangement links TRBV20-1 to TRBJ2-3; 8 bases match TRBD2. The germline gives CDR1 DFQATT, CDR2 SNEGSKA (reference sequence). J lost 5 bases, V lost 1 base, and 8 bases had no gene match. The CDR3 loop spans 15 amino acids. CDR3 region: CSARVERENRDTQYF. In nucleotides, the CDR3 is TGCAGTGCTAGAGTTGAGCGGGAGAACAGAGATACGCAGTATTTT.

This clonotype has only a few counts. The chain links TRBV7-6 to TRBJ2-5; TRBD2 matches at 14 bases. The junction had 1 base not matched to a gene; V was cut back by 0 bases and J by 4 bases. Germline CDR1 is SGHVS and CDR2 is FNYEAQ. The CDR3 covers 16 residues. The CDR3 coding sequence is TGTGCCAGCAGCTTAGCGGGACTAGCGGGGGCAGAGACCCAGTACTTC. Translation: CASSLAGLAGAETQYF.

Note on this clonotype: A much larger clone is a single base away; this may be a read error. The CDR3 loop reads CSARHIAGGRDEQYF. DNA of the CDR3: TGCAGTGCTAGACATATAGCGGGGGGGCGCGATGAGCAGTACTTC. V and J are TRBV20-1 and TRBJ2-7, with TRBD2 matching 11 bases. The CDR3 length is 15 residues. V lost 2 bases to trimming and J lost 7 bases; unmatched junction nucleotides: 10. Germline loops: CDR1 DFQATT, CDR2 SNEGSKA (reference sequence).